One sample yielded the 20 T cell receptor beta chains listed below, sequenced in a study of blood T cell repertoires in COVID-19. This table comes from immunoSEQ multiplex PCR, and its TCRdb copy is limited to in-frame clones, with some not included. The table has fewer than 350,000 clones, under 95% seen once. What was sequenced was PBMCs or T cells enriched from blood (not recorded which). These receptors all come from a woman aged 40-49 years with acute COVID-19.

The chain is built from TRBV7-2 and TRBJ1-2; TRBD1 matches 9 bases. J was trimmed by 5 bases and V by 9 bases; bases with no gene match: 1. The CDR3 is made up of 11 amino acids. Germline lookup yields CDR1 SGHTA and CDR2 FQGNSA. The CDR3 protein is CASGQGYGYTF. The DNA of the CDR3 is TGTGCCAGTGGACAGGGGTATGGCTACACCTTC. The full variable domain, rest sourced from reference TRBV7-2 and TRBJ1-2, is GAGVSQSPSNKVTEKGKDVELRCDPISGHTALYWYRQSLGQGLEFLIYFQGNSAPDKSGLPSDRFSAERTGGSVSTLTIQRTQQEDSAVYLCASGQGYGYTFGSGTRLTVV.

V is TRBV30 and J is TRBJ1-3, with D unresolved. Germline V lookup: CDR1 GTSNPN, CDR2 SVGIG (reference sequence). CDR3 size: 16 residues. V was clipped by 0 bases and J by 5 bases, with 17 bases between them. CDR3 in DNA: TGTGCCTGGAGTGTAATGTTCTCGTCAGAAAGAAACACCATATATTTT. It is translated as CAWSVMFSSERNTIYF.

Here the CDR3 reads CAINAGGPRNEQFF. CDR3 sequence (DNA): TGTGCCATCAACGCGGGAGGGCCCAGGAATGAGCAGTTCTTC. The rearrangement joins TRBV10-3 to TRBJ2-1; 9 bases align to TRBD2. Germline V gene data show CDR1 as ENHRY and CDR2 as SYGVKD. With 7 bases clipped from V and 7 bases from J, the junction kept 8 bases outside the gene matches. This CDR3 is built from 14 residues.

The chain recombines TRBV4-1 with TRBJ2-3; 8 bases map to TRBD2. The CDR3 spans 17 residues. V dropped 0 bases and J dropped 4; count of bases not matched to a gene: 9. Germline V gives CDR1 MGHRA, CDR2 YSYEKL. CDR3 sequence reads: CASSQDAAGGGPDTQYF. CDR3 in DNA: TGCGCCAGCAGCCAAGATGCGGCGGGAGGTGGGCCAGATACGCAGTATTTT.

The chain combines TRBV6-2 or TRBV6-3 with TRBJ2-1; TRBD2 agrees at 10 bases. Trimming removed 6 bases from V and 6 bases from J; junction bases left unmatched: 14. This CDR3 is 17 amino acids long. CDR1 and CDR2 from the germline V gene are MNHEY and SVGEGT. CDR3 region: CASSGPRGLAAFNEQFF. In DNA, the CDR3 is TGTGCCAGCAGCGGGCCCCGAGGACTAGCGGCCTTCAATGAGCAGTTCTTC.

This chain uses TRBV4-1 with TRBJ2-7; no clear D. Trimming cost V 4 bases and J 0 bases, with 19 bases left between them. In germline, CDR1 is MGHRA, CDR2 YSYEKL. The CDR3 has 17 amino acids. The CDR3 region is CASSRKARNDSSYEQYF. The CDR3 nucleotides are TGCGCCAGCAGCCGGAAAGCGCGCAACGATAGCTCCTACGAGCAGTACTTC.

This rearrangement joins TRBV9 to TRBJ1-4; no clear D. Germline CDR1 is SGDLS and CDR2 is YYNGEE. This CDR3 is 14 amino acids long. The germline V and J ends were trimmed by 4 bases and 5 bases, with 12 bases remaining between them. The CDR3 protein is CASSPNPRNEKLFF. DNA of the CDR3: TGTGCCAGCAGCCCTAACCCTCGAAATGAAAAACTGTTTTTT.

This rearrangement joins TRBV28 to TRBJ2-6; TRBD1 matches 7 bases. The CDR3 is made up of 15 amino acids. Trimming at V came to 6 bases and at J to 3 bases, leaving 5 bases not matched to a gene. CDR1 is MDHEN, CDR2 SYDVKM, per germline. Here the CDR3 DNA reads TGTGCCAGCAGCCTGACAGGGTTTGGGGCCAACGTCCTGACTTTC. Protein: CASSLTGFGANVLTF.

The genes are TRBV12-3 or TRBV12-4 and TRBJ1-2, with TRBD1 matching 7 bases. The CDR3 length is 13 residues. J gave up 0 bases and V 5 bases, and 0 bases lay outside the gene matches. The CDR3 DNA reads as TGTGCCAGCAGTGGGACAGCTAACTATGGCTACACCTTC. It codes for CASSGTANYGYTF.

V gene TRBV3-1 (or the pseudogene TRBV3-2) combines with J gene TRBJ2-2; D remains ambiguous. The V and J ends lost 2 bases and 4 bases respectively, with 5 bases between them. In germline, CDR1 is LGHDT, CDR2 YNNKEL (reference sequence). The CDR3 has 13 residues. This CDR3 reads CASSQMSTGELFF. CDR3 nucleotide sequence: TGTGCCAGCAGCCAAATGAGCACCGGGGAGCTGTTTTTT.

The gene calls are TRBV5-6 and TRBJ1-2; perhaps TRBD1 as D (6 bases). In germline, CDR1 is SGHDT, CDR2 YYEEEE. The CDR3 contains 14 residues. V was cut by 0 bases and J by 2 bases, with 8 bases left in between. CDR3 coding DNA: TGTGCCAGCAGCTTGGTTAGGGGGAACTATGGCTACACCTTC. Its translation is CASSLVRGNYGYTF. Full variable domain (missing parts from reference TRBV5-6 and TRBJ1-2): DAGVTQSPTHLIKTRGQQVTLRCSPKSGHDTVSWYQQALGQGPQFIFQYYEEEERQRGNFPDRFSGHQFPNYSSELNVNALLLGDSALYLCASSLVRGNYGYTFGSGTRLTVV.

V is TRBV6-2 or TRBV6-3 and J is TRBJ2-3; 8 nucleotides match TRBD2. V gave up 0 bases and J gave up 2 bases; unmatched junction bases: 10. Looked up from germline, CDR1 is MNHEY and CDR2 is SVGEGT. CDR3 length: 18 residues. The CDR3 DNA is TGTGCCAGCAGTTACTCCCCGGGACTAGGACCAACCACAGATACGCAGTATTTT. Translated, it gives CASSYSPGLGPTTDTQYF.

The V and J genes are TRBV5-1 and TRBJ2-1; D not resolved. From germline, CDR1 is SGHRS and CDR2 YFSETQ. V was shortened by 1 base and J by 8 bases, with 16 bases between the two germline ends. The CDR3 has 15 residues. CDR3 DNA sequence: TGCGCCAGCAGCTTGAATATGAGGCGCTCCGATGAGCAGTTCTTC. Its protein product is CASSLNMRRSDEQFF.

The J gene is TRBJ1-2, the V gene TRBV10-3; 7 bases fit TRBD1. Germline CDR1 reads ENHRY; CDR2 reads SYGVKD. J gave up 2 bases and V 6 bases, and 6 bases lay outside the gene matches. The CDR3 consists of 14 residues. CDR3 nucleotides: TGTGCCATCAGCGGGGACAGCAGAAACTATGGCTACACCTTC. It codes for CAISGDSRNYGYTF.

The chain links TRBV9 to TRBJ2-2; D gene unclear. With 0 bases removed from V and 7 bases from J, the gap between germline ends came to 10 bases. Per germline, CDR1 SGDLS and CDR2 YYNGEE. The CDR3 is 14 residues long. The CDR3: CASSVEPLRGELFF. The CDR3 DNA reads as TGTGCCAGCAGCGTAGAACCGCTACGCGGGGAGCTGTTTTTT.

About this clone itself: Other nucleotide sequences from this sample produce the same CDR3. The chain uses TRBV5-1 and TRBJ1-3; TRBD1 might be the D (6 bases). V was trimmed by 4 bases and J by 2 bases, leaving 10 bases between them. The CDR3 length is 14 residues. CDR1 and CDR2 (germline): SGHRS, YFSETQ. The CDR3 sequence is CASSPTGPGNTIYF. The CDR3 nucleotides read TGCGCCAGCAGCCCGACAGGCCCTGGAAACACCATATATTTT. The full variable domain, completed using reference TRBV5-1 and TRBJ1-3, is KAGVTQTPRYLIKTRGQQVTLSCSPISGHRSVSWYQQTPGQGLQFLFEYFSETQRNKGNFPGRFSGRQFSNSRSEMNVSTLELGDSALYLCASSPTGPGNTIYFGEGSWLTVV.

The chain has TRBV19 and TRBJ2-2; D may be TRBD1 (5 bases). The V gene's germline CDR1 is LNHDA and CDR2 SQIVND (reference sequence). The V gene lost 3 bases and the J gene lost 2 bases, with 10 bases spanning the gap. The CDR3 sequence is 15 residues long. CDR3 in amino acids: CASSISRENTGELFF. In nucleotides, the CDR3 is TGTGCCAGTAGTATTTCCAGGGAAAACACCGGGGAGCTGTTTTTT.

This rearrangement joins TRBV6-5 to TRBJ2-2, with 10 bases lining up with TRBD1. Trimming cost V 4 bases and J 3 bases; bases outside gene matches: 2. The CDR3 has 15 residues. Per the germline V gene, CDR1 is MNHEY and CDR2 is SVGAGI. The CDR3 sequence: CASSWDRGYTGELFF. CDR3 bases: TGTGCCAGCAGTTGGGACAGGGGTTACACCGGGGAGCTGTTTTTT.

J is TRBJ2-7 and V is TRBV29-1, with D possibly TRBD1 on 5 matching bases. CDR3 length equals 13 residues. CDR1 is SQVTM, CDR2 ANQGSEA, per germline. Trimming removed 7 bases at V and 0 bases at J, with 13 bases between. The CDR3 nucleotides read TGCAGCGCCGTCCCAGGGAACTCCTACGAGCAGTACTTC. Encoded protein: CSAVPGNSYEQYF.

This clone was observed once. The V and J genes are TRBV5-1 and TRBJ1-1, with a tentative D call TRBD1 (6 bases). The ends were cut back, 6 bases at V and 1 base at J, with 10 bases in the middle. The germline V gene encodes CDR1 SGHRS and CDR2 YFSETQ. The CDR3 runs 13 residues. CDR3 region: CASKDSPNTEAFF. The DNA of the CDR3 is TGCGCCAGCAAGGACAGTCCGAACACTGAAGCTTTCTTT.